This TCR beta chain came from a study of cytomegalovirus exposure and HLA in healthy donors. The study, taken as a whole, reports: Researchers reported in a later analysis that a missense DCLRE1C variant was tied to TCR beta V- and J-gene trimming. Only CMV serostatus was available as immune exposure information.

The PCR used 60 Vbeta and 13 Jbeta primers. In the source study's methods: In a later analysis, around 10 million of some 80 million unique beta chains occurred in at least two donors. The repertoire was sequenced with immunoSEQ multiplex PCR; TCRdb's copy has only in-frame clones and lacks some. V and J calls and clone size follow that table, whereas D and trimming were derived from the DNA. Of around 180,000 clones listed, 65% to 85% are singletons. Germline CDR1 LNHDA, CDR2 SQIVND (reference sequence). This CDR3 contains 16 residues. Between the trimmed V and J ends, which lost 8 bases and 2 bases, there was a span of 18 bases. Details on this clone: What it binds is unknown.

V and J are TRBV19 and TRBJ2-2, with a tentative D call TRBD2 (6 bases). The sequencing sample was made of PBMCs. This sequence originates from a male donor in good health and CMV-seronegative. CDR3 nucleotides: TGTGCCAGTTCAGATTGGACTACCGCAAACACCGGGGAGCTGTTTTTT. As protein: CASSDWTTANTGELFF.